Following are 12 T cell receptor beta chains from one sample sequenced in a study of cytomegalovirus exposure and HLA in healthy donors. Use of 60 Vbeta and 13 Jbeta primers characterized the PCR. Profiling relied on immunoSEQ multiplex PCR, and the TCRdb table lists in-frame clones only, not all of them. The sample includes approximately 89,000 clones, about 80% of them seen just once. Sequenced input: PBMCs. The origin of the receptors is a male donor in good health and CMV-seronegative.

The V and J genes are TRBV2 and TRBJ1-2; D may be TRBD1 (6 bases). Germline V lookup: CDR1 SNHLY, CDR2 FYNNEI. V lost 5 bases, J lost 7 bases, and 14 bases lay in between. The CDR3 totals 13 residues. CDR3 sequence (DNA): TGTGCCAGCAGTACTACAGGGTACGGTGGCTACACCTTC. Residues: CASSTTGYGGYTF.

DNA of the CDR3: TGTGCCAGCAGCTTGGGGACAGGAATTAGCAATCAGCCCCAGCATTTT. Protein product: CASSLGTGISNQPQHF. The chain couples TRBV5-6 to TRBJ1-5, with TRBD1 matching over 7 bases. Germline V gene data show CDR1 as SGHDT and CDR2 as YYEEEE. With V trimmed by 0 bases and J by 0 bases, 3 bases remained unmatched. The CDR3 has 16 amino acids.

This clone was detected a few times. V usage is TRBV27 and J usage is TRBJ1-2; 7 bases align to TRBD1. Germline CDR1 MNHEY, CDR2 SMNVEV (reference sequence). The CDR3 length is 15 residues. V shed 5 bases, J shed 5 bases, and the junction held 11 bases outside the gene matches. The CDR3 DNA follows: TGTGCCAGCAGTCCGGGGCAGGGGGGATGGTATGGCTACACCTTC. Translation gives CASSPGQGGWYGYTF.

The chain recombines TRBV9 with TRBJ2-5; possible D gene TRBD1, 5 bases. V lost 0 bases and J 5 bases, leaving 11 bases between the germline ends. Germline CDR1 reads SGDLS; CDR2 reads YYNGEE. The CDR3 has 14 residues. The CDR3 sequence: CASSVGGASETQYF. CDR3 sequence (DNA): TGTGCCAGCAGCGTAGGGGGCGCCTCGGAGACCCAGTACTTC.

This sequence joins TRBV30 and TRBJ2-6, with a weak D call TRBD1 (6 bases). Trimming shortened V by 2 bases and J by 0 bases, and 20 bases separated the two germline ends. The germline CDR1 and CDR2 sequences are GTSNPN and SVGIG (reference sequence). CDR3 length equals 19 residues. The CDR3 loop reads CAWSTARGAARSGANVLTF. The CDR3 DNA is TGTGCCTGGAGTACAGCCAGGGGCGCCGCCCGCTCTGGGGCCAACGTCCTGACTTTC.

The rearrangement joins TRBV7-2 to TRBJ2-7; 15 bases fit TRBD2. Germline assignment: CDR1 SGHTA and CDR2 FQGNSA. The CDR3 length is 15 residues. With 5 bases clipped from V and 3 bases from J, the junction kept 2 bases outside the gene matches. CDR3 coding DNA: TGTGCCAGCAGCGAGGGACTAGCGGGAGGCTACGAGCAGTACTTC. It codes for CASSEGLAGGYEQYF.

V and J are TRBV28 and TRBJ1-2, with 10 bases aligning to TRBD1. Losses at the gene ends were 5 bases for V and 8 bases for J; bases not matched to a gene: 11. CDR3 length equals 15 residues. CDR1 is MDHEN, CDR2 SYDVKM, per germline. The CDR3 here is CASSPAPQDRGGYTF. CDR3 DNA sequence: TGTGCCAGCAGTCCTGCCCCTCAGGACAGGGGGGGCTACACCTTC.

This sequence joins TRBV11-2 and TRBJ1-5; 7 nucleotides align to TRBD1. With 1 base clipped from V and 1 base from J, the junction kept 10 bases outside the gene matches. The CDR3 runs 18 residues. The germline V gene encodes CDR1 SGHAT and CDR2 FQNNGV. CDR3 sequence reads: CASSLGQNRGGSNQPQHF. The CDR3 DNA reads TGTGCCAGCAGCTTAGGTCAAAACAGGGGTGGAAGCAATCAGCCCCAGCATTTT.

J is TRBJ1-2 and V is TRBV5-1, with 7 bases aligning to TRBD1. This CDR3 has 17 residues. In germline, CDR1 is SGHRS, CDR2 YFSETQ. V was clipped by 4 bases and J by 6 bases; unmatched bases: 18. The CDR3 protein is CASSPRNRGFSQDGYTF. CDR3 DNA sequence: TGCGCCAGCAGCCCCCGGAACAGGGGATTTTCTCAAGATGGCTACACCTTC.

The V and J genes are TRBV7-2 and TRBJ1-2, with 8 bases lining up with TRBD1. Germline assignment: CDR1 SGHTA and CDR2 FQGNSA. The CDR3 runs to 14 residues. V was clipped by 4 bases and J by 5 bases; unmatched bases: 6. The CDR3 DNA reads TGTGCCAGCAGCTCCGACAGGGGTGGATATGGCTACACCTTC. Residues: CASSSDRGGYGYTF.

The chain is built from TRBV5-4 and TRBJ2-1, with 8 nucleotides matching TRBD1. Germline-derived CDR1 and CDR2 are SGHNT and YYREEE (reference sequence). V trimming: 4 bases; J trimming: 1 base; junction bases outside the gene matches: 7. This CDR3 region has 16 residues. CDR3 in DNA: TGTGCCAGCAGCGACGGACAGGGTAGGTCCTACAATGAGCAGTTCTTC. Translated, it gives CASSDGQGRSYNEQFF.

The chain has TRBV28 and TRBJ2-1, with D possibly matching TRBD1 (5 bases). Germline V gives CDR1 MDHEN, CDR2 SYDVKM. The CDR3 consists of 11 residues. The germline V and J ends were trimmed by 11 bases and 7 bases, with 12 bases remaining between them. CDR3 DNA: TGTGCCTGGGGTAAGGGGAATGAGCAGTTCTTC. Amino acids: CAWGKGNEQFF.